This paragraph covers one T cell receptor beta chain sequence. What it recognizes is unknown. Researchers built TCR beta libraries using quantitative 5'-RACE with molecular barcodes. One entry per CDR3 protein, called by TCRdb with MiXCR from the 5' RACE reads. The table records hundreds of thousands of distinct CDR3 sequences, about an eighth of them present only once. Trimming removed 8 bases at V and 2 bases at J, with 12 bases between. Germline V lookup: CDR1 MGHRA, CDR2 YSYEKL. The CDR3 covers 13 residues. These data originate in a study of CD8 T cells in ankylosing spondylitis. Study-level findings and limits: Matched ankylosing spondylitis synovial fluid reportedly showed significant enrichment of disease-linked clones. One TCR beta motif, made up of 7 or 8 highly homologous variants, appeared characteristic of ankylosing spondylitis blood.

V is TRBV4-1 and J is TRBJ1-2; TRBD1 might be the D (6 bases). Sequencing input: blood, either unsorted or a sorted T cell fraction (not recorded which). This TCR came from a male donor with ankylosing spondylitis. This CDR3 is CASSWQGNYGYTF. The CDR3 DNA is TGCGCCAGCTCTTGGCAGGGGAACTATGGCTACACCTTC.